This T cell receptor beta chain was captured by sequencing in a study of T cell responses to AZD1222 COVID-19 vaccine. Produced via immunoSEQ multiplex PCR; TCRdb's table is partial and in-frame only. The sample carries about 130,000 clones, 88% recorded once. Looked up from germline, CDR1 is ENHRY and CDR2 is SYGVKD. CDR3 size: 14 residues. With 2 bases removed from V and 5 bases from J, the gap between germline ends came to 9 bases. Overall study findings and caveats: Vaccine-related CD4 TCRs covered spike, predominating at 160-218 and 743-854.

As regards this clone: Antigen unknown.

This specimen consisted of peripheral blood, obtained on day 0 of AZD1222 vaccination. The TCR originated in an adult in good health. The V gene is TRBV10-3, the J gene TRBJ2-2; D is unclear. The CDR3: CAISESFQTGELFF. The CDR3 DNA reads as TGTGCCATCAGTGAGAGTTTCCAGACCGGGGAGCTGTTTTTT.